The next 25 T cell receptor beta chains were all read from a single sample in a study of radiotherapy plus CTLA-4 blockade in lung cancer. Sequencing used immunoSEQ multiplex PCR; TCRdb keeps in-frame clones, though not all of them. Of 52,000 or so clones listed, about 80% are singletons. The input for sequencing was peripheral blood, taken from a patient treated with radiotherapy plus ipilimumab. The source is a human donor with non-small cell lung cancer whose response to radiotherapy plus ipilimumab could not be evaluated.

There are a few counts of this clone. The genes are TRBV29-1 and TRBJ1-1; D perhaps matches TRBD1 (6 bases). The ends were cut back, 6 bases at V and 5 bases at J, with 16 bases in the middle. The CDR3 covers 13 residues. Germline CDR1 and CDR2: SQVTM and ANQGSEA. The CDR3 coding sequence is TGCAGCGTCCTACAGGGTCAAGGGACTGAAGCTTTCTTT. Encoded protein: CSVLQGQGTEAFF.

The rearrangement joins TRBV4-3 to TRBJ1-2, with TRBD1 matching 7 bases. The CDR3 contains 17 residues. The junction had 13 bases not matched to a gene; V was cut back by 2 bases and J by 4 bases. The germline gives CDR1 LGHNA, CDR2 YSLEER. The CDR3 loop reads CASSQSGTALSIYGYTF. The DNA of the CDR3 is TGCGCCAGCAGCCAATCCGGGACAGCGTTGTCTATCTATGGCTACACCTTC.

CDR3 sequence reads: CASSPGTANYGYTF. The DNA for the CDR3 is TGTGCCAGCAGCCCCGGGACAGCTAACTATGGCTACACCTTC. This chain joins TRBV5-4 and TRBJ1-2; 7 nucleotides line up with TRBD1. V lost 4 bases to trimming and J lost 0 bases; unmatched junction nucleotides: 3. CDR1 and CDR2 (germline): SGHNT, YYREEE (reference sequence). The CDR3 covers 14 residues.

J is TRBJ1-5 and V is TRBV5-1; possible D gene TRBD1, 5 bases. Trimming took 0 bases from V and 2 from J, leaving 9 bases between them. From germline, CDR1 is SGHRS and CDR2 YFSETQ. The CDR3 is 15 amino acids. CDR3 region: CASSLAGGGNQPQHF. DNA for the CDR3: TGCGCCAGCAGCTTGGCCGGAGGGGGCAATCAGCCCCAGCATTTT.

The chain links TRBV5-6 to TRBJ1-3; TRBD1 is a possible D gene (6 bases). The ends were cut back, 3 bases at V and 4 bases at J, with 8 bases in the middle. The CDR3 has 13 residues. Germline V gene lookup returns CDR1 SGHDT and CDR2 YYEEEE. Written as DNA, the CDR3 is TGTGCCAGCAGCTCAGGACAGGGAAACACCATATATTTT. It codes for CASSSGQGNTIYF. Supplemented by reference TRBV5-6 and TRBJ1-3, the full variable domain reads DAGVTQSPTHLIKTRGQQVTLRCSPKSGHDTVSWYQQALGQGPQFIFQYYEEEERQRGNFPDRFSGHQFPNYSSELNVNALLLGDSALYLCASSSGQGNTIYFGEGSWLTVV.

The V and J genes are TRBV9 and TRBJ2-5; TRBD1 is a possible D gene (5 bases). The CDR3 extends over 15 amino acids. The V gene lost 0 bases and the J gene lost 4 bases, with 13 bases spanning the gap. The germline V gene encodes CDR1 SGDLS and CDR2 YYNGEE. CDR3 sequence: CASSVEPGNGETQYF. CDR3 DNA sequence: TGTGCCAGCAGCGTAGAACCAGGGAACGGAGAGACCCAGTACTTC.

This chain connects TRBV5-8 to TRBJ2-5; 9 nucleotides line up with TRBD2. Losses at the gene ends were 4 bases for V and 2 bases for J; bases not matched to a gene: 3. In germline, CDR1 is SGHTS, CDR2 YDEGEE. The CDR3 covers 14 residues. The CDR3 is CASSVAGGQETQYF. CDR3 DNA sequence: TGTGCCAGCAGCGTGGCGGGGGGGCAAGAGACCCAGTACTTC.

As regards this clone: At one of its ends the junction is not consistent with the germline gene, which may arise from a read error. This chain uses TRBV11-2 with TRBJ2-5, with D unclear. The CDR3 runs to 11 residues. CDR1 SGHAT and CDR2 FQNNGV come from the germline V gene. The CDR3 is CASSSGPRTHF. CDR3 bases: TGTGCCAGCAGCTCGGGTCCGCGCACGCACTTC.

The V and J genes are TRBV5-5 and TRBJ2-7; 12 bases are a match to TRBD2. After removal of 7 bases from V and 6 bases from J, the junction contained 14 bases not matched to a gene. Germline assignment: CDR1 SGHKS and CDR2 YYEKEE (reference sequence). The CDR3 covers 16 residues. For the CDR3, the DNA is TGTGCCAGCTTCTCTCTGGCTAGCGGGAGGGCCACCGAGCAGTACTTC. Its translation is CASFSLASGRATEQYF.

V is TRBV7-2 and J is TRBJ2-3, with 9 positions matching TRBD1. This CDR3 region has 16 residues. The junction had 8 bases not matched to a gene; V was cut back by 5 bases and J by 2 bases. CDR1 is SGHTA and CDR2 is FQGNSA in the germline V gene. In DNA, the CDR3 is TGTGCCAGCAGCCAGTGGGGACAGGGACTCACAGATACGCAGTATTTT. Residues: CASSQWGQGLTDTQYF.

This chain connects TRBV6-5 to TRBJ2-7; weak D call: TRBD2 (6 bases). CDR3 length: 14 amino acids. CDR1 and CDR2 (germline): MNHEY, SVGAGI. V was shortened by 2 bases and J by 3 bases, with 11 bases between the two germline ends. CDR3 sequence: CASSYAGQNYEQYF. CDR3 nucleotides: TGTGCCAGCAGTTACGCGGGGCAGAACTACGAGCAGTACTTC.

The rearrangement uses TRBV5-6 and TRBJ2-2, with 7 bases aligning to TRBD1. CDR1 is SGHDT, CDR2 YYEEEE, per germline. This CDR3 is 16 amino acids long. The V and J ends lost 4 bases and 1 base, in that order; junction bases with no gene match: 7. CDR3 in DNA: TGTGCCAGCAGCCGGCTTCGACAGGGGAACACCGGGGAGCTGTTTTTT. It yields the protein CASSRLRQGNTGELFF.

The J gene is TRBJ2-5, the V gene TRBV27; 7 bases are shared with TRBD1. Looked up from germline, CDR1 is MNHEY and CDR2 is SMNVEV (reference sequence). Losses at the gene ends were 5 bases for V and 1 base for J; bases not matched to a gene: 4. The CDR3 has 14 residues. CDR3 region: CASSRQGSQETQYF. The CDR3 region has the DNA TGTGCCAGCAGTCGACAGGGAAGCCAAGAGACCCAGTACTTC.

The chain employs TRBV19 and TRBJ2-1, with 11 bases fitting TRBD2. After removal of 5 bases from V and 1 base from J, the junction contained 10 bases not matched to a gene. The germline gives CDR1 LNHDA, CDR2 SQIVND (reference sequence). The CDR3 is made up of 18 amino acids. CDR3 sequence: CASSRNSGTSGSYNEQFF. The CDR3 nucleotides are TGTGCCAGTAGTCGGAACTCCGGGACTAGCGGTTCCTACAATGAGCAGTTCTTC. Supplemented by reference TRBV19 and TRBJ2-1, the full variable domain reads DGGITQSPKYLFRKEGQNVTLSCEQNLNHDAMYWYRQDPGQGLRLIYYSQIVNDFQKGDIAEGYSVSREKKESFPLTVTSAQKNPTAFYLCASSRNSGTSGSYNEQFFGPGTRLTVL.

This chain joins TRBV15 and TRBJ1-5; D is undetermined. CDR1 is LNHNV, CDR2 YYDKDF, per germline (reference sequence). The CDR3 covers 15 residues. Trimming took 0 bases from V and 0 from J, leaving 6 bases between them. The CDR3 here is CATSRDTVSNQPQHF. As DNA, the CDR3 is TGTGCCACCAGCAGAGATACAGTTAGCAATCAGCCCCAGCATTTT.

This chain joins TRBV5-1 and TRBJ1-2, with TRBD1 as a possible D gene (6 bases). V shed 2 bases and J shed 3 bases, with 14 bases lying between them. Germline V lookup: CDR1 SGHRS, CDR2 YFSETQ. CDR3 length equals 15 residues. The CDR3 loop is CASSFYSDRHYGYTF. Written as DNA, the CDR3 is TGCGCCAGCAGCTTTTATAGCGACAGGCACTATGGCTACACCTTC.

This clone was observed once. The genes are TRBV30 and TRBJ2-6, with 9 nucleotides matching TRBD1. The ends lost 0 bases at V and 2 bases at J; junction bases unmatched: 5. Looked up from germline, CDR1 is GTSNPN and CDR2 is SVGIG (reference sequence). The CDR3 runs to 17 residues. CDR3 coding DNA: TGTGCCTGGAGTGTACAACAGGGGGCGACTGGGGCCAACGTCCTGACTTTC. Its protein product is CAWSVQQGATGANVLTF.

The chain has TRBV5-1 and TRBJ1-5, with D tentatively TRBD1 (6 bases). With 0 bases removed from V and 8 bases from J, the gap between germline ends came to 12 bases. The CDR3 loop spans 14 amino acids. Germline CDR1 reads SGHRS; CDR2 reads YFSETQ. The CDR3 region is CASSLEGVGKPQHF. CDR3 nucleotides: TGCGCCAGCAGCTTGGAGGGGGTCGGGAAGCCCCAGCATTTT.

This chain uses TRBV6-5 with TRBJ2-1; 7 bases map to TRBD2. Germline V lookup: CDR1 MNHEY, CDR2 SVGAGI. The CDR3 extends over 16 amino acids. Trimming cost V 0 bases and J 6 bases; bases outside gene matches: 8. In DNA form, the CDR3 reads TGTGCCAGCAGTTACTCGGAAGTGACTAGCCGCAATGAGCAGTTCTTC. Translation gives CASSYSEVTSRNEQFF.

The chain carries TRBV10-3 and TRBJ2-3; possible D gene TRBD2, 6 bases. The V end lost 10 bases, the J end lost 5 bases, and 19 bases lay between the germline ends. The CDR3 is 14 amino acids. Germline CDR1 ENHRY, CDR2 SYGVKD. The CDR3 nucleotides read TGTGCCACAATACGGGACCCCGGGGGAGATACGCAGTATTTT. This codes for CATIRDPGGDTQYF.

The rearrangement joins TRBV5-4 to TRBJ2-1; 12 nucleotides align to TRBD2. With V trimmed by 5 bases and J by 7 bases, 1 base remained unmatched. Germline V gene sequence: CDR1 SGHNT, CDR2 YYREEE (reference sequence). The CDR3 consists of 13 residues. CDR3 loop: CASSLAGGNEQFF. The CDR3 DNA reads as TGTGCCAGCAGTCTAGCGGGAGGGAATGAGCAGTTCTTC.

CDR3 sequence reads: CASSLDRRNTGELFF. The CDR3 region has the DNA TGCGCCAGCAGCCTCGACAGAAGGAACACCGGGGAGCTGTTTTTT. The V gene is TRBV5-1, the J gene TRBJ2-2; D may be TRBD1 (5 bases). CDR3 length: 15 amino acids. Germline lookup yields CDR1 SGHRS and CDR2 YFSETQ. V lost 4 bases and J lost 1, with 11 bases in between. Full variable domain (rest looked up from reference TRBV5-1 and TRBJ2-2): KAGVTQTPRYLIKTRGQQVTLSCSPISGHRSVSWYQQTPGQGLQFLFEYFSETQRNKGNFPGRFSGRQFSNSRSEMNVSTLELGDSALYLCASSLDRRNTGELFFGEGSRLTVL.

This sequence joins TRBV9 and TRBJ2-7; TRBD2 aligns across 9 bases. The V segment lost 2 bases and the J segment 3 bases; nucleotides outside the gene matches: 6. Germline V gene lookup returns CDR1 SGDLS and CDR2 YYNGEE. The CDR3 length is 15 residues. The CDR3 DNA sequence: TGTGCCAGCAGCGTGGGTGGCGGGAGGGGCTACGAGCAGTACTTC. The encoded protein is CASSVGGGRGYEQYF.

The rearrangement joins TRBV5-1 to TRBJ1-2; possible D gene TRBD1, 5 bases. The germline V gene encodes CDR1 SGHRS and CDR2 YFSETQ. Deletions cut 0 bases from V and 6 bases from J, with 12 bases between. This CDR3 has 14 residues. Here the CDR3 DNA reads TGCGCCAGCAGCTTGGGGCAGGGCAAGAATGGCTACACCTTC. Its protein is CASSLGQGKNGYTF.

V usage is TRBV7-9 and J usage is TRBJ1-6; TRBD1 matches at 7 bases. CDR1 SEHNR and CDR2 FQNEAQ come from the germline V gene (reference sequence). J was trimmed by 13 bases and V by 5 bases; bases with no gene match: 14. The CDR3 sequence is 15 residues long. For the CDR3, the DNA is TGTGCCAGCAGCCCTCGACAGGGAGGAAGATCCCCCCTCCACTTT. Residues: CASSPRQGGRSPLHF.